This record covers a single T cell receptor (beta chain). This clone turned up a few times. This clone's antigen is unknown. No base-level quality is on record; no much larger clone is a single base apart. The data stem from a study of T cell repertoires in ileal Crohn's disease (dated 2019 in TCRdb). With respect to the entire study: At the time of surgery, approximately 35% of patients were active smokers, and the median duration of disease was around eight years. Every patient underwent surgery because of a complication, which was stricturing disease in approximately 61% and penetrating disease in around 39%. Roughly half of the patients were given postoperative therapy, with some 17 on anti-TNF agents and 10 to 12 on thiopurines. TCR repertoire analysis was performed in just over 55 Crohn's disease patients drawn from a prospective multicentre cohort. The study was conducted in parallel with a multicentre cohort that was designed to identify predictors of early endoscopic recurrence following ileocolonic resection. A Rutgeerts score higher than i0 was the definition used for endoscopic postoperative recurrence. A total of around 170 mucosal samples from 60 or so patients were sequenced, collected from several sites on the surgical specimen as well as at postoperative endoscopy. The paper as a whole reports these results and caveats: Endoscopic recurrence was linked to a higher percentage of high-frequency clones at surgery, and recurrence occurred in every patient whose clonality exceeded 26.8% (18/57). Compared with CD4 T cells, sorted CD8 T cells contained more high-frequency clones, which suggests that the mucosal expansions were mostly CD8. A significantly higher proportion of clonal expansions was observed in active smokers at surgery than in non-smokers (roughly 27% vs 19%, p=0.02). Only a subgroup of patients, of unstated size, had their mucosal CD4 and CD8 T cells sorted and sequenced.

For commercial TCRB immunosequencing, around 500 nanograms of biopsy DNA were submitted for each sample. CDR3 regions were amplified from genomic DNA by Adaptive Biotechnology using a two-step, amplification bias-controlled multiplex PCR. Primers covering every V and J gene segment were used in the first PCR, while barcodes and Illumina adapters were added in the second PCR. CDR3 libraries were sequenced on an Illumina instrument. As for the authors' bioinformatics: The analysis drew on both the pipelines supplied by the vendor and custom analysis of the raw data in R/Bioconductor running R version 3.3.0. Clonality, which ranges from 0 to 1, was calculated as the inverse of the normalised Shannon entropy across all productive clones. High-frequency clones were defined as the share of the repertoire occupied by the top 100 clones, with only clones passing a 95% confidence test being retained. The Simpson index measured repertoire diversity, and the Morisita-Horn index measured overlap between samples. TCRdb obtained this table from immuneACCESS and retained in-frame rearrangements with V and J assigned. These tables miss some clones; where compared with another copy, unresolved V genes account for less than half of the shortfall, and the remainder is unexplained. V and J calls and clone size are those listed in that table; D and trimming were worked out from the DNA. The sample includes 8,000 or so clones, with 80% observed a single time. The biggest ten clones account for around 13% of the sample.

To be eligible, patients had to be adults with ileal or ileocolonic Crohn's disease and an indication for ileocolonic resection. Before DNA extraction, whole ileal mucosal biopsies were kept frozen at -80 degrees C. Genomic DNA was extracted from frozen whole biopsies using a TRizol-based method and was quantified with a NanoDrop 2000 spectrophotometer. Sequenced sample: ileal tissue. This receptor was obtained from an adult with Crohn's disease.

The DNA reads as follows: TGTGCCATCAGTGAGGCGTACAGGGTGGGCACTGAAGCTTTCTTT. It translates as CAISEAYRVGTEAFF. The rearrangement joined TRBV10-3 to TRBJ1-1, with a weak D call of TRBD1 (6 bases match). Its CDR3 holds 15 amino acids, cysteine through phenylalanine. Only CDR3 DNA remains: 45 bases, in frame from the first base. Trimming removed 2 bases from V and 4 bases from J, leaving 14 bases between the germline ends. The germline V gene yields ENHRY for CDR1 and SYGVKD for CDR2.